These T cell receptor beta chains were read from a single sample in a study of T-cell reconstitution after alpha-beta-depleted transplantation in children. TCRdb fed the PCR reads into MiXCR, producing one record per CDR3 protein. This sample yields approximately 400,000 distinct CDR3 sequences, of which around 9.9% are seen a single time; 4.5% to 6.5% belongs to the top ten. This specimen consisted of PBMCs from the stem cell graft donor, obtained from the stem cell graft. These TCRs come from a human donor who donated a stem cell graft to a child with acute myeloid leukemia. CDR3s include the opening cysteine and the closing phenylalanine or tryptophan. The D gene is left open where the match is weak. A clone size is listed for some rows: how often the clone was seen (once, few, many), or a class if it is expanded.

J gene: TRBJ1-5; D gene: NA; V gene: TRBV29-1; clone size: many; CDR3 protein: CSVGWGGNQPQHF; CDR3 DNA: TGCAGCGTTGGCTGGGGTGGCAATCAGCCCCAGCATTTT
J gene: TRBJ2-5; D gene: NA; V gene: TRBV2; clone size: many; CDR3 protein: CASSVQGETQYF; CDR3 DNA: TGTGCCAGCAGTGTACAGGGCGAGACCCAGTACTTC
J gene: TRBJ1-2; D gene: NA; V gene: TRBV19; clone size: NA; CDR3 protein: CASKVVGQNYGYTF; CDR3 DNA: TGTGCCAGTAAAGTAGTAGGGCAGAACTATGGCTACACCTTC
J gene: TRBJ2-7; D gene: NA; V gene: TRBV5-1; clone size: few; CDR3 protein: CASSVRDGGEQYF; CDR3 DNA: TGCGCCAGCAGCGTCCGGGACGGAGGCGAGCAGTACTTC
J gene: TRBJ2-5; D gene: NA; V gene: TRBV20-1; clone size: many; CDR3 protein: CSAYRAEGLQETQYF; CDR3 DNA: TGCAGTGCTTACAGGGCAGAGGGGCTACAAGAGACCCAGTACTTC
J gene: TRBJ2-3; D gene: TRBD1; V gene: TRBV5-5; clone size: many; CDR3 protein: CASSNRQGVAVGTDTQYF; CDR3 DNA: TGTGCCAGCAGCAATAGACAGGGGGTTGCCGTTGGCACAGATACGCAGTATTTT
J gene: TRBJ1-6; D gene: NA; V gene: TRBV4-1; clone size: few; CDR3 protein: CASSQDSRGVSSLHF; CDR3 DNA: TGCGCCAGCAGCCAAGATTCCAGGGGAGTTTCCTCCCTCCACTTT
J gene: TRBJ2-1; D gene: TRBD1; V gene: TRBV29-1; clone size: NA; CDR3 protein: CSFRRGTGFNNEQFF; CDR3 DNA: TGCAGCTTTAGACGCGGGACAGGGTTTAACAATGAGCAGTTCTTC
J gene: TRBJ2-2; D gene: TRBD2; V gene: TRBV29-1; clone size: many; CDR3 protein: CSVPSGGSGRTTEELFF; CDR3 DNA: TGCAGCGTCCCGAGTGGGGGCAGCGGGAGGACTACCGAGGAGCTGTTTTTT
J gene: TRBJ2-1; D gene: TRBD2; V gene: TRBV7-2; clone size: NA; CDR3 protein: CASSSIAGAYNEQFF; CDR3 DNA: TGTGCCAGCAGCAGTATAGCGGGAGCCTACAATGAGCAGTTCTTC
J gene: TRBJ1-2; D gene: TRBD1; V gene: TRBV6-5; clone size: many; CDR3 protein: CASSYWIGGTGVGYTF; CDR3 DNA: TGTGCCAGCAGTTACTGGATTGGCGGGACAGGGGTTGGCTACACCTTC
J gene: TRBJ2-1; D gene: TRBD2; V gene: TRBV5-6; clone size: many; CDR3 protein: CASSSWGLVGEQFF; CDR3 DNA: TGTGCCAGCAGCAGCTGGGGACTAGTGGGTGAGCAGTTCTTC
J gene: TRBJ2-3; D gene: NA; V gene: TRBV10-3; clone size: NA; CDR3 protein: CAISDQVKKSVSTDTQYF; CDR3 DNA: TGTGCCATCAGTGACCAAGTTAAGAAGTCCGTGAGCACAGATACGCAGTATTTT
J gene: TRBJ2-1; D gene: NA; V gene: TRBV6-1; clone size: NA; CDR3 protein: CASSPAHGSEQFF; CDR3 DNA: TGTGCCAGCAGCCCCGCCCATGGAAGTGAGCAGTTCTTC
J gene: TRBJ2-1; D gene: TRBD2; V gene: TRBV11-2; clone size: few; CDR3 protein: CASSSAGLAGRAYNEQFF; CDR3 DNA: TGTGCCAGCAGCTCCGCTGGACTAGCGGGGCGAGCCTACAATGAGCAGTTCTTC
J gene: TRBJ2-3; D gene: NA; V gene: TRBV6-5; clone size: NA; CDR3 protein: CASSYSIGGLDTQYF; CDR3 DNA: TGTGCCAGCAGTTACTCGATAGGGGGGCTGGATACGCAGTATTTT
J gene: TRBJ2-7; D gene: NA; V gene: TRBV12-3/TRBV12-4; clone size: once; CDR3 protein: CASSLAGGQCYEQYF; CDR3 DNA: TGTGCCAGCAGTTTAGCGGGAGGACAGTGCTACGAGCAGTACTTC
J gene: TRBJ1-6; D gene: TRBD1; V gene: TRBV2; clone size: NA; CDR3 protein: CASRSRQGSSPLHF; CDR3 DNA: TGTGCCAGCAGGTCGAGACAGGGTAGTTCACCCCTCCACTTT
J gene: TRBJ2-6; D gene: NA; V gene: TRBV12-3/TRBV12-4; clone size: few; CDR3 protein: CASSLARGGMSSGANVLTF; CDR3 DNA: TGTGCCAGCAGTTTAGCGCGCGGGGGCATGAGCTCTGGGGCCAACGTCCTGACTTTC
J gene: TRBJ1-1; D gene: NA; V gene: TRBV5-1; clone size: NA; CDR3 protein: CASSLGPGAWNTEAFF; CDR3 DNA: TGCGCCAGCAGCTTAGGACCGGGGGCGTGGAACACTGAAGCTTTCTTT
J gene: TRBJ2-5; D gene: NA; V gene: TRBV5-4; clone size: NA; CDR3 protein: CASSLQGRQETQYF; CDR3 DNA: TGTGCCAGCAGCTTGCAGGGGCGGCAAGAGACCCAGTACTTC
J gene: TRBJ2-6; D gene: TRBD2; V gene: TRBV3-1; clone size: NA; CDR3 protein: CASSSRLAASSGANVLTF; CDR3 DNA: TGTGCCAGCAGTTCACGACTAGCGGCGTCCTCTGGGGCCAACGTCCTGACTTTC
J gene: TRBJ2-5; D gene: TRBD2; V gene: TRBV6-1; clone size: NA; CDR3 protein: CASSTTSGRGKRAQYF; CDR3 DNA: TGTGCCAGCAGCACGACTAGCGGGAGAGGGAAGAGGGCCCAGTACTTC
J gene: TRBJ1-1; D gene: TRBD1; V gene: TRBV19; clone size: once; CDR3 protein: CASSIAPGQGTEAFF; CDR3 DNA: TGTGCCAGTAGTATAGCCCCGGGACAGGGCACTGAAGCTTTCTTT
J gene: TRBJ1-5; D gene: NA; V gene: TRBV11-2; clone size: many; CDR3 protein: CASSSFGSNQPQHF; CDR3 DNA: TGTGCCAGCAGCTCCTTTGGGAGCAATCAGCCCCAGCATTTT
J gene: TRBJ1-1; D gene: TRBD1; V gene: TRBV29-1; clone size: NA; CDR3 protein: CSVDRVRDAFF; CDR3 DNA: TGCAGCGTGGACAGGGTTAGGGATGCTTTCTTT
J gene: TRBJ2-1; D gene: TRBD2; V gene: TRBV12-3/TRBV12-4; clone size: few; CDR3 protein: CASSSRGLAGDNEQFF; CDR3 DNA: TGTGCCAGCAGTTCTCGGGGACTAGCGGGGGATAATGAGCAGTTCTTC
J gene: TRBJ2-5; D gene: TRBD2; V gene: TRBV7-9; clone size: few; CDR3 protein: CASSFSGGGAKETQYF; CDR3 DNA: TGTGCCAGCAGCTTTTCTGGCGGGGGGGCCAAAGAGACCCAGTACTTC
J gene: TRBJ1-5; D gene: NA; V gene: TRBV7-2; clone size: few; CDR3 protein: CASSMGGLGQPQHF; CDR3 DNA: TGTGCCAGCAGCATGGGGGGCCTCGGTCAGCCCCAGCATTTT
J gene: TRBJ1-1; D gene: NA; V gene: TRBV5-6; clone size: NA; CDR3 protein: CASSLIQVPNTEAFF; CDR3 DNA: TGTGCCAGCAGTTTGATTCAGGTTCCGAACACTGAAGCTTTCTTT
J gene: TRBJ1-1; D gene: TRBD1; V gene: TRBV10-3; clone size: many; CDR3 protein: CAIRGTANKDTEAFF; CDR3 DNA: TGTGCCATCAGGGGGACAGCGAATAAGGACACTGAAGCTTTCTTT
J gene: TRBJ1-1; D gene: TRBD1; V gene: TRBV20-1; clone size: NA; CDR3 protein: CSAYSGQAINTEAFF; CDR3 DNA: TGCAGTGCCTACTCAGGACAGGCTATTAACACTGAAGCTTTCTTT
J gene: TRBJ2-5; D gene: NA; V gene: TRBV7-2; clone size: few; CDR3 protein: CASSFGTLGSETQYF; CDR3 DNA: TGTGCCAGCAGCTTTGGGACCTTGGGTTCAGAGACCCAGTACTTC
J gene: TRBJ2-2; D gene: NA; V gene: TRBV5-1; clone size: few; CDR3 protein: CASSLPEMNTGELFF; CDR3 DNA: TGCGCCAGCAGCTTACCCGAAATGAACACCGGGGAGCTGTTTTTT
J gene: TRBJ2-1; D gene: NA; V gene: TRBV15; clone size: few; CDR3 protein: CATSRDRSPEQFF; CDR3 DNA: TGTGCCACCAGCAGAGATCGAAGTCCGGAGCAGTTCTTC
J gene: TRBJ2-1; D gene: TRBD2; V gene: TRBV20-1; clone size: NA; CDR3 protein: CSAPRTSSPYNEQFF; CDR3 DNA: TGCAGTGCTCCTCGGACTAGCTCCCCCTACAATGAGCAGTTCTTC
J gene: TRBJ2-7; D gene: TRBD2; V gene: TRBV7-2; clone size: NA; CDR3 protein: CASSSVAGGLYEQYF; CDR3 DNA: TGTGCCAGCAGCTCCGTCGCGGGAGGGCTTTACGAGCAGTACTTC
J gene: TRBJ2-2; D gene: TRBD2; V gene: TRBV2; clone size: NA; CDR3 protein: CASRGLAGHTGELFF; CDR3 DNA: TGTGCCAGCAGAGGACTAGCGGGGCACACCGGGGAGCTGTTTTTT
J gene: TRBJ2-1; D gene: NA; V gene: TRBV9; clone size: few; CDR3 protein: CASSVEVTHNEQFF; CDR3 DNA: TGTGCCAGCAGCGTAGAGGTGACCCACAATGAGCAGTTCTTC
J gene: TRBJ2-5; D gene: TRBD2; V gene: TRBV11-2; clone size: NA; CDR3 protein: CASSQAGLPETQYF; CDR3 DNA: TGTGCCAGCAGCCAAGCGGGACTCCCAGAGACCCAGTACTTC
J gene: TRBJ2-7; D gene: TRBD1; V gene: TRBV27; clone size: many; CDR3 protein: CASSPGQGFYEQYF; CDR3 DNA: TGTGCCAGCAGTCCGGGACAGGGATTCTACGAGCAGTACTTC
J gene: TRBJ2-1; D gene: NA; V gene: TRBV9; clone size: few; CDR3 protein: CASSVEGLRSYNEQFF; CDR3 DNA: TGTGCCAGCAGCGTTGAGGGACTGCGCTCCTACAATGAGCAGTTCTTC
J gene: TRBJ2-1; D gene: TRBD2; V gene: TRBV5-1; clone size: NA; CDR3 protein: CASSPGTRSNEQFF; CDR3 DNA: TGCGCCAGCAGCCCAGGGACTAGATCCAATGAGCAGTTCTTC
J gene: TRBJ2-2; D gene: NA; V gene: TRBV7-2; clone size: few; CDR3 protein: CASSLAKRGITGELFF; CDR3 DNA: TGTGCCAGCAGCTTAGCGAAAAGGGGGATCACCGGGGAGCTGTTTTTT
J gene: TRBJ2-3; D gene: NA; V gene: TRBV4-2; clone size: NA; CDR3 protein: CASSQERLPGDTQYF; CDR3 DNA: TGTGCCAGCAGCCAAGAGAGACTGCCGGGGGATACGCAGTATTTT
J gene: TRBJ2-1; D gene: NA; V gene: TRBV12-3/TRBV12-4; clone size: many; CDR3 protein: CASGPAHNEQFF; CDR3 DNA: TGTGCCAGTGGCCCGGCTCACAATGAGCAGTTCTTC
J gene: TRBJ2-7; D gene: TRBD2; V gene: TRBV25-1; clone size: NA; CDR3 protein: CASSKTSGAAYEQYF; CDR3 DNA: TGTGCCAGCAGTAAAACTAGCGGGGCCGCCTACGAGCAGTACTTC
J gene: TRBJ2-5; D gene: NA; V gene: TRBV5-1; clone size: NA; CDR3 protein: CASSLEDLQETQYF; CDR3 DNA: TGCGCCAGCAGCTTGGAGGATCTCCAAGAGACCCAGTACTTC
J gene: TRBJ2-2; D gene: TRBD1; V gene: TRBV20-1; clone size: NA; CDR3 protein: CSARQTGATGELFF; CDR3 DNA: TGCAGTGCTCGGCAGACAGGGGCGACCGGGGAGCTGTTTTTT
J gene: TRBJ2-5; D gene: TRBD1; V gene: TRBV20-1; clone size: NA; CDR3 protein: CSARERPGQGIETQYF; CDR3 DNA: TGCAGTGCTAGAGAGAGGCCGGGACAGGGTATTGAGACCCAGTACTTC
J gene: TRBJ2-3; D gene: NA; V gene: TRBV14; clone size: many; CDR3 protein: CASRQTEYTDTQYF; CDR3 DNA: TGTGCCAGCAGACAGACCGAATACACAGATACGCAGTATTTT
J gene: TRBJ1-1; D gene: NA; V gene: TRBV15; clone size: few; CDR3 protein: CATSRDWGELMAFF; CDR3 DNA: TGTGCCACCAGCAGAGATTGGGGTGAACTAATGGCTTTCTTT
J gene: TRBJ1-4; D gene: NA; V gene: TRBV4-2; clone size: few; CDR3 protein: CASSPALDPNEKLFF; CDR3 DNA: TGTGCCAGCAGCCCCGCCCTGGATCCTAATGAAAAACTGTTTTTT